This TCR beta chain stems from a study of PD-1 blockade in classical Hodgkin lymphoma. General study points: CD4+ TCR diversity, unlike CD8+, rose significantly by C4D1.

All patients relapsed after autologous stem cell transplantation, and brentuximab vedotin exposure varied. This clone has just a few counts. What it binds is not known. The ends were cut back, 4 bases at V and 2 bases at J, with 21 bases in the middle. Germline assignment: CDR1 SGHNT and CDR2 YYREEE (reference sequence). The CDR3 length is 18 residues. Some clones are missing from TCRdb's copy, which holds only in-frame ones; the method was immunoSEQ multiplex PCR. The profile shows 30,000 to 45,000 clones, about 70% of them singletons. The source is a human donor with classical Hodgkin lymphoma. The input for sequencing was peripheral blood mononuclear cells (PBMCs), taken before the second cycle of nivolumab. The gene calls are TRBV5-4 and TRBJ2-2, with D unclear. The CDR3: CASSPARLEAINTGELFF. The DNA of the CDR3 is TGTGCCAGCAGCCCTGCGCGACTGGAAGCCATCAACACCGGGGAGCTGTTTTTT.